This T cell receptor (beta chain) is drawn from a study of blood T cell repertoires in COVID-19. Overall study context: Sources were T cells, B-cell-depleted T cells, or PBMCs; the material itself was cDNA or gDNA.

This CDR3 has 15 amino acids. Germline V gene lookup returns CDR1 MNHEY and CDR2 SVGAGI. Trimming took 5 bases from V and 4 from J; bases not matched to a gene: 6. The table came from immunoSEQ multiplex PCR; TCRdb's copy has only in-frame clones and leaves some out. The sample has tens of thousands of clones, approximately 90% seen once. The chain uses TRBV6-5 and TRBJ1-3; 9 nucleotides line up with TRBD1. The origin of this receptor is a human donor in a cohort sampled during active COVID-19. The specimen sequenced was peripheral blood. The CDR3 protein is CASSRQGQGGNTIYF. The CDR3, as DNA: TGTGCCAGCAGTCGGCAGGGACAGGGAGGAAACACCATATATTTT.